This T cell receptor (beta chain) appears in the sequencing data of a study of cytomegalovirus exposure and HLA in healthy donors (TCRdb year 2017). For the study in its entirety: According to an earlier analysis of a few hundred of the donors, roughly 180 million T cells yielded 90 million to 130 million unique TCR beta sequences and about 280 Gb of sequence data. An earlier analysis of 450 to 750 of the donors used high-throughput TCR beta sequencing to judge whether each TCR beta V gene segment behaved as functional or pseudogenic. Typing coverage varied by locus: roughly 620-640 donors for A, B, C, DRB1 and DQB1; 500 to 550 for DQA1; more than 600 for DPA1; 450 to 480 for DPB1. In a later analysis, previously published TCR beta repertoires from 666 donors were re-analyzed and high-resolution HLA genotyping was added so that TCR occurrence patterns could be studied. An early release covering roughly 600 HLA-typed donors comprised 300 to 350 gigabases of sequencing data and 85 million or so unique TCR sequences. Every repertoire in the discovery cohort had been generated on one and the same sequencing platform. Donor age, sex, ethnicity and CMV serostatus were compiled alongside the repertoire data. To predict cytomegalovirus infection status, the study combined high-throughput TCR immunosequencing, statistical association of individual TCRs with disease status, and machine learning. Among some 410 genotyped donors of the cohort, an average of approximately 240,000 unique TCR beta nucleotide sequences was sequenced per donor, of which about 18% were non-productive. Rather than using new phenotypic data, the later analysis identified candidate immune exposures from TCR beta sequences and from how often those sequences occurred across donors. Five DR-DQ haplotypes were handled as single units for association and clustering, since linkage in the cohort was strong. A later genetic analysis took genome-wide SNP genotypes for about 60% of the roughly 670 donors and used that subset as a discovery cohort. HLA typing included class I and class II loci at four-digit resolution. Of the approximately 400 genotyped donors, approximately 80% were placed in the genetic ancestry cluster associated with self-reported Caucasian donors. The study was designed to test whether signatures of past pathogen exposure could be identified by cataloging public T cell receptors. In addition to the first cohort of 666 subjects, a separate validation cohort of about 120 different subjects was used. The T cell repertoires of around 730 subjects were profiled by immunosequencing and related to cytomegalovirus serostatus. The paper as a whole reports these results and caveats: Because some donors lacked HLA typing at each locus, the association tests relied only on the typed subset. A group of highly shared sequence variants was considered likely to be a technical artifact of the sequencing pipeline. The cohort was sequenced for TCR beta chains only, and without alpha or paired-chain data the features that could be detected were limited. The classifier was reported to diagnose cytomegalovirus status with high specificity and sensitivity in both the original cohort and the validation cohort. According to a later analysis, TCR association rates differed among HLA loci, with DRB1 alleles showing the most associated TCRs and HLA-C alleles showing the fewest. The study listed approximately 150 TCR beta chains as associated with cytomegalovirus. The presence/absence analyses assumed that sequencing depth was roughly uniform across donors, and that assumption may not be true. Most TCR sequences were observed very rarely across donors, whereas some public TCRs were present in many individuals. An association between a missense DCLRE1C variant and V-gene and J-gene trimming of TCR beta chains was found in a later genetic analysis and replicated in an independent cohort. The 87-base-pair reads could not distinguish some IMGT-functional V segments, including TRBV6-2 and TRBV6-3, so those segments were excluded. Most CMV-associated TCR beta chains appeared to be HLA-restricted in a later analysis, and the HLA associations seemed to be driven largely by CMV exposure. In a later analysis, several top co-occurrence clusters were reported to appear linked to parvovirus B19, influenza, CMV and Epstein-Barr virus. When HLA alleles, especially DR and DQ, strongly co-occurred, TCR associations were difficult to assign to individual alleles. In vitro tests confirmed that a few of the cytomegalovirus-associated TCR beta chains recognize cytomegalovirus antigens. About 17 rarely observed V segments, including chromosome 9 orphons, were excluded from the earlier analysis of some 590 of the donors because counts were too low. In a later analysis, HLA-associated TCR beta chains showed more clonal expansion and lower generation probabilities than non-associated chains that were equally common. A further reported finding was that TCR beta sequences accurately predicted the HLA-A and HLA-B alleles for most subjects in the first cohort. In an earlier analysis of 587 of the donors, most TCR beta V segments appeared in productive rearrangements about 90% or about 30% of the time, broadly matching IMGT annotations. According to the authors, the approach could potentially be generalized to other disease states and immunological phenotypes. At a false discovery rate of 0.05, a later analysis linked fewer than 20,000 TCR beta sequences to specific HLA alleles. Correlated functional status among segregating V segments might reflect linkage disequilibrium, but an unknown experimental factor could not be ruled out. A later genetic analysis reported fewer N-insertions in productive TCRs among donors in an Asian-associated ancestry cluster than the approximately 670-donor mean. For the cohort, immune exposure information was limited to CMV serostatus.

Library method: the immunoSEQ multiplex PCR assay. For the multiplex PCR, a mixture combining 60 forward primers for TCR Vbeta segments and 13 reverse primers for TCR Jbeta segments was used. The CDR3 region of rearranged TCR beta genes was amplified from genomic DNA by a multiplex PCR assay. The Illumina HiSeq System was used to sequence the amplified TCR beta libraries as 87-base-pair reads. Turning to the authors' computational methods: A later analysis tallied some 79 million unique TCR beta chains across the 610 or so repertoires, and approximately 9.9 million of those chains were shared by two or more donors. To remove PCR and sequencing errors, raw reads were error-corrected and collapsed into unique sequences using a nearest-neighbor algorithm that merged closely related sequences. Alignment of CDR3 sequences to IMGT reference sequences was used to assign V, D and J gene segments. Each retained sequence needed at least a six-nucleotide match to both a V gene segment and a J gene segment. A rearrangement counted as productive if the CDR3 had no stop codons and remained in frame with V and J, and every other rearrangement counted as non-productive. Following IMGT convention, CDR3 was defined as the stretch from the second conserved V-encoded cysteine up to the conserved J-encoded phenylalanine. The earlier analysis of about 500 of the donors excluded sequences that lacked an unambiguous match to a single V gene segment. In an earlier analysis of some 590 of the donors, a V segment was called functional when productive rearrangements were above 56.7%, and segregating when the standard deviation between donors exceeded 5%. To diagnose cytomegalovirus status from the catalog of TCR beta chain sequences, a statistical classification framework was built. V and J gene assignment, in a later analysis, came from comparing TCR nucleotide sequences with IMGT/GENE-DB human TR gene sequences. A later analysis assigned CDR3 sequences and most-parsimonious VDJ recombination scenarios with the TCRdist pipeline. In a later analysis, each TCR beta chain was defined by its CDR3 amino acid sequence together with its V-gene family, and reads without a unique V-gene family were excluded. To address suspected cross-contamination and a sequencing artifact, a later analysis removed 550 to 750 highly shared, low-generation-probability nucleotide sequences. A later analysis calculated a clonal expansion index for each public chain from normalized within-repertoire ranks of inferred template counts. Generation probabilities in a later analysis came from a VDJ recombination model fitted to out-of-frame rearrangements, and those results were checked against IGoR. In a later analysis, TCR-TCR, TCR-HLA and TCR-CMV co-occurrence was scored with hypergeometric tests, and a repertoire-size bias correction was applied to TCR pairs. In a later analysis, false discovery rates were estimated by permuting HLA or CMV assignments 20 times. In a later analysis, co-occurring TCRs were grouped using DBSCAN, and TCRdist sequence similarity was added for clustering within HLA-allele-positive subsets. For co-occurrence clustering, repertoires with fewer than 30,000 or more than 120,000 public chains were excluded, along with several repertoires with anomalous nucleotide sharing. The immuneACCESS repertoire file appears here via TCRdb, limited to in-frame rearrangements. These files lack a portion of the clones; in checked studies, under half of the deficit traces to unresolved V genes, and the cause of the others is not known. For V, J and clone size, that table is used; D and trimming come from the DNA. This sample gives about 67,000 clones in total; around 67% of them show up just once. The ten largest make up 2% to 2.5% of the sample.

The CDR3 spans 15 residues, from the cysteine through the phenylalanine. The retained sequence is limited to the CDR3, 45 bases, with the frame set at the first base. Relative to germline, V is 2 bases shorter and J is 0 bases shorter, with 9 bases between their ends. CDR1 SGHRS and CDR2 YFSETQ are derived from the germline V gene. The cohort comprised fewer than 700 healthy bone marrow donors. All cohort members were sampled while nominally healthy, although unrecorded immune exposures were likely present. The donor tested CMV seronegative and was one of the 352 seronegative cohort members. A peripheral blood sample was provided by each donor, and peripheral blood mononuclear cells were used for TCR beta sequencing. The Qiagen DNeasy Blood Extraction Kit was used to extract genomic DNA from the blood cell samples. For this clone: Its target antigen remains unknown. Base quality data are lacking; no much larger clone is found one base away.

The sequence is built from TRBV5-1 and TRBJ2-1, with TRBD1 as a weak D call on 5 bases. The clonotype comes from a young woman in good health and CMV-seronegative. Sequencing was performed on PBMCs. In nucleotide form, the sequence is TGCGCCAGCAGCTTAGACAGAAGCTCCTACAATGAGCAGTTCTTC. It encodes CASSLDRSSYNEQFF.